One sample yielded the 10 T cell receptor beta chains listed below, sequenced in a study of shared clonotypes between healthy human individuals. The protocol was immunoSEQ multiplex PCR, while the TCRdb copy is restricted to in-frame clones and leaves out a portion. This sample yields over a million clones, of which roughly 74% are seen a single time; 0.6% to 0.75% belongs to the top ten. Sequencing was performed on memory CD4+ T cells from PBMCs. Regarding subset: CD45RA-negative fraction. The receptors were gathered from a young man in good health. Some clones in this sample may be carry-over from other donors' samples.

This clone was observed a handful of times. The genes are TRBV7-2 and TRBJ2-5; a possible D gene is TRBD2 (6 bases). Trimming left V 4 bases short and J 9 bases short, with 18 bases between. CDR1 SGHTA and CDR2 FQGNSA come from the germline V gene. The CDR3 loop spans 14 amino acids. CDR3 amino acids: CASSSVGGGTSQYF. The CDR3 DNA sequence: TGTGCCAGCAGCTCGGTGGGGGGAGGTACTTCCCAGTACTTC. Supplemented by reference TRBV7-2 and TRBJ2-5, the full variable domain reads GAGVSQSPSNKVTEKGKDVELRCDPISGHTALYWYRQSLGQGLEFLIYFQGNSAPDKSGLPSDRFSAERTGGSVSTLTIQRTQQEDSAVYLCASSSVGGGTSQYFGPGTRLLVL.

This clone is a singleton in its sample. This sequence joins TRBV27 and TRBJ1-5, with D perhaps matching TRBD1 (5 bases). V was trimmed by 3 bases and J by 3 bases, leaving 15 bases between them. Germline V gene sequence: CDR1 MNHEY, CDR2 SMNVEV (reference sequence). The CDR3 consists of 16 residues. CDR3 nucleotide sequence: TGTGCCAGCAGTTTTGCCAGGGCGTCAAACAATCAGCCCCAGCATTTT. Its protein is CASSFARASNNQPQHF.

A note on this clone: Other nucleotide sequences in the sample specify the same CDR3. This chain links TRBV7-9 with TRBJ2-7; 10 nucleotides align to TRBD2. CDR3 length: 15 amino acids. Germline V gene data show CDR1 as SEHNR and CDR2 as FQNEAQ (reference sequence). Germline trimming cut 1 base from V and 2 bases from J; bases unmatched to any gene: 2. This chain's CDR3 is CASSLGAGGTYEQYF. The CDR3 region has the DNA TGTGCCAGCAGCTTAGGAGCGGGAGGGACCTACGAGCAGTACTTC. The full variable domain, with the rest looked up from reference TRBV7-9 and TRBJ2-7, is DTGVSQNPRHKITKRGQNVTFRCDPISEHNRLYWYRQTLGQGPEFLTYFQNEAQLEKSRLLSDRFSAERPKGSFSTLEIQRTEQGDSAMYLCASSLGAGGTYEQYFGPGTRLTVT.

Notes on this clone: The junction shows a germline mismatch at one end, possibly a read error. The gene calls are TRBV4-1 and TRBJ2-2, with TRBD2 matching over 7 bases. In germline, CDR1 is MGHRA, CDR2 YSYEKL. The CDR3 has 15 amino acids. The CDR3 loop reads CATSGAPRYTGELFF. The CDR3 DNA reads TGCGCCACCAGCGGGGCGCCCCGTTACACCGGGGAGCTGTTTTTT.

The chain couples TRBV5-1 to TRBJ2-5; 11 positions agree with TRBD1. Germline lookup yields CDR1 SGHRS and CDR2 YFSETQ. The V and J ends lost 2 bases and 2 bases, in that order; junction bases with no gene match: 5. The CDR3 runs 16 residues. This chain's CDR3 is CASSFLDRGPQETQYF. CDR3 coding DNA: TGCGCCAGCAGCTTTCTGGACAGGGGGCCACAAGAGACCCAGTACTTC.

The chain employs TRBV14 and TRBJ2-2; TRBD1 matches 9 bases. CDR1 is SGHDN and CDR2 is FVKESK in the germline V gene. The CDR3 sequence is 15 residues long. V lost 4 bases, J lost 4 bases, and 4 bases stayed unmatched. The CDR3 DNA reads as TGTGCCAGCAGCCGGGGACAGGGTATCACCGGGGAGCTGTTTTTT. Protein sequence: CASSRGQGITGELFF.

The V call is TRBV5-1, the J call TRBJ1-2, with 8 nucleotides matching TRBD1. Germline lookup yields CDR1 SGHRS and CDR2 YFSETQ. This CDR3 is built from 13 residues. J gave up 8 bases and V 4 bases, and 7 bases lay outside the gene matches. CDR3 sequence (DNA): TGCGCCAGCAGCGCTGAGGGACAGGTCGGCTACACCTTC. Protein product: CASSAEGQVGYTF.

V gene TRBV29-1 combines with J gene TRBJ2-3, with D maybe TRBD1 (5 bases). CDR1 SQVTM and CDR2 ANQGSEA come from the germline V gene. V was shortened by 3 bases and J by 0 bases, with 13 bases between the two germline ends. The CDR3 has 15 amino acids. CDR3 sequence: CSVDPPRGSTDTQYF. CDR3 sequence (DNA): TGCAGCGTTGACCCCCCAAGGGGCAGCACAGATACGCAGTATTTT.

The chain uses TRBV5-6 and TRBJ2-5; possible D gene TRBD2, 5 bases. Germline CDR1 SGHDT, CDR2 YYEEEE. V lost 4 bases and J 5 bases, leaving 15 bases between the germline ends. CDR3 length equals 14 residues. This CDR3 is CASSVRGRSETQYF. DNA of the CDR3: TGTGCCAGCAGCGTAAGAGGGCGGTCGGAGACCCAGTACTTC. Combining the CDR3 with reference TRBV5-6 and TRBJ2-5 gives the whole variable domain DAGVTQSPTHLIKTRGQQVTLRCSPKSGHDTVSWYQQALGQGPQFIFQYYEEEERQRGNFPDRFSGHQFPNYSSELNVNALLLGDSALYLCASSVRGRSETQYFGPGTRLLVL.

V usage is TRBV30 and J usage is TRBJ1-5; D gene uncertain. Trimming left V 1 base short and J 4 bases short, with 11 bases between. The CDR3 has 14 residues. Germline assignment: CDR1 GTSNPN and CDR2 SVGIG (reference sequence). The CDR3 sequence is CAWSGVDVNQPQHF. DNA for the CDR3: TGTGCCTGGAGTGGAGTGGACGTAAATCAGCCCCAGCATTTT.